This record concerns one TCR beta chain sequence. Antigen: not known. The data stem from a study of T cell responses to AZD1222 COVID-19 vaccine. Study-level findings and limits: The study sampled repertoires only after the peak T cell response. Clonal diversity was possibly underestimated, and the donors were mostly white British, with more females.

The CDR3 has 14 residues. Trimming removed 4 bases at V and 3 bases at J, with 12 bases between. Germline CDR1 is LGHDT and CDR2 is YNNKEL (reference sequence). Profiling relied on immunoSEQ multiplex PCR, and the TCRdb table lists in-frame clones only, not all of them. The sample includes 28,000 or so clones, roughly 88% of them seen just once. Second doses that came at about 4 or about 12 weeks were put together. The sample here was peripheral blood, taken 28 days after the second AZD1222 dose. The receptor was isolated from an adult who received the AZD1222 COVID-19 vaccine. The rearrangement joins TRBV3-1 (or the pseudogene TRBV3-2) to TRBJ1-1; D might be TRBD1 (5 bases). Here the CDR3 reads CASSPPRGYTEAFF. The CDR3, as DNA: TGTGCCAGCAGCCCTCCAAGGGGTTACACTGAAGCTTTCTTT.